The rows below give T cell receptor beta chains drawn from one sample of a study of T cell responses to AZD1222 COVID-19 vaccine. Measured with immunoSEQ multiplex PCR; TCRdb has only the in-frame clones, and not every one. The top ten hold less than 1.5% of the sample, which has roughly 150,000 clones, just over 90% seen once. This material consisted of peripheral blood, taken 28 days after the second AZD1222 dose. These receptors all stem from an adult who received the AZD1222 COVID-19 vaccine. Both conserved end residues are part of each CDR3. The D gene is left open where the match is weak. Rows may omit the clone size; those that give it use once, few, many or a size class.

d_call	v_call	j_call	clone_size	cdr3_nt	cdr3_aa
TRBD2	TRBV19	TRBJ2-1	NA	TGTGCCAGTAGCGAGGCCGGGACTAGCGGGAGTAGGCAGTTCTTC	CASSEAGTSGSRQFF
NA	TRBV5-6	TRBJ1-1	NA	TGTGCCAGCAGCTTGTTACAGGCAAACACTGAAGCTTTCTTT	CASSLLQANTEAFF
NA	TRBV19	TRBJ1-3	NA	TGTGCCAGTAGCACCGAGCCTGGAAACACCATATATTTT	CASSTEPGNTIYF
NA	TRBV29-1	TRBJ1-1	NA	TGCAGCGTTGATCGGCAGGTGAACACTGAAGCTTTCTTT	CSVDRQVNTEAFF
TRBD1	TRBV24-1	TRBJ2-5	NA	TGTGCCACCAGTGATGGGGGACAGGGGGAAGAGACCCAGTACTTC	CATSDGGQGEETQYF
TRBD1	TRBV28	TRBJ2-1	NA	TGTGCCAGCACCCAAGGGACAGACAAAGAGCAGTTCTTC	CASTQGTDKEQFF
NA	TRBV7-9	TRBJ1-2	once	TGTGCCAGCAGCATACCGGGACCATATGGCTACACCTTC	CASSIPGPYGYTF
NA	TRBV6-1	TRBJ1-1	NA	TGTGCCAGCAGTGACGTCACGGGTTACACTGAAGCTTTCTTT	CASSDVTGYTEAFF
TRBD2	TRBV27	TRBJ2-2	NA	TGTGCCAGCAGTCCAAAAGCGGGAGGGACCACCGGGGAGCTGTTTTTT	CASSPKAGGTTGELFF
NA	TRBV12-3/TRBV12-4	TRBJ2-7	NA	TGTGCCAGCGGGGACGGCTACGAGCAGTACTTC	CASGDGYEQYF